The 2 T cell receptor beta chains listed next were all sequenced from one sample in a study of blood T cell repertoires in COVID-19. The table came from immunoSEQ multiplex PCR; TCRdb's copy has only in-frame clones and leaves some out. The sample has approximately 90,000 clones; 80% are singletons. Input material: peripheral blood. Receptors originate from a woman aged 80 or older with acute or convalescent COVID-19.

The J gene is TRBJ1-3, the V gene TRBV7-2; D gene uncertain. This CDR3 has 14 residues. Trimming removed 0 bases from V and 8 bases from J, with 11 bases in between. CDR1 and CDR2 (germline): SGHTA, FQGNSA. The CDR3 region has the DNA TGTGCCAGCAGCTTAGCGGTCCAGGTCGACACCATATATTTT. It translates to CASSLAVQVDTIYF.

The chain joins TRBV14 to TRBJ1-2; 7 bases are shared with TRBD1. V shed 5 bases, J shed 4 bases, and the junction held 7 bases outside the gene matches. The CDR3 contains 14 residues. Germline CDR1 reads SGHDN; CDR2 reads FVKESK. The CDR3 is CASSENRGPYGYTF. The CDR3 nucleotides read TGTGCCAGCAGCGAGAACAGGGGACCCTATGGCTACACCTTC. Looking up the rest from reference TRBV14 and TRBJ1-2 gives the full variable domain: EAGVTQFPSHSVIEKGQTVTLRCDPISGHDNLYWYRRVMGKEIKFLLHFVKESKQDESGMPNNRFLAERTGGTYSTLKVQPAELEDSGVYFCASSENRGPYGYTFGSGTRLTVV.